Listed below are T cell receptor beta chains from one sample, sequenced in a study of shared clonotypes between healthy human individuals. Clones were read by immunoSEQ multiplex PCR, and TCRdb kept only the in-frame ones, dropping some. The sample lists a few million clones; 85% to 95% were seen once. Sequenced material: naive CD4+ T cells from PBMCs. The source is a man aged 18 to 29 in good health. Some clones in this sample may be carry-over from other donors' samples. The CDR3 runs from the conserved cysteine through the conserved F or W. Fields, in order: D gene, J gene, V gene, clone size, CDR3 DNA, CDR3 protein. D genes are given only for firm matches. The listing skips clone size in some rows; elsewhere it reads once, few, many or a size class.

NA,TRBJ2-2,TRBV11-2,NA,TGTGCCAGCAGCCGAACAGGGACCGGGGAGCTGTTTTTT,CASSRTGTGELFF
NA,TRBJ1-1,TRBV7-9,NA,TGTGCCAGCAGCTTAAGTTTGGGTGAAACTGAAGCTTTCTTT,CASSLSLGETEAFF
NA,TRBJ2-7,TRBV30,NA,TGTGCCTGGAGTGTAAGCGGAAGCTACGAGCAGTACTTC,CAWSVSGSYEQYF
NA,TRBJ2-3,TRBV5-1,NA,TGCGCCAGCAGCTTTAGTGGCAGGAGCGGGCCCCAACGCACAGATACGCAGTATTTT,CASSFSGRSGPQRTDTQYF
NA,TRBJ2-7,TRBV6-5,NA,TGTGCCAGCAGTTACACCGGGGGACAGTCCTACGAGCAGTACTTC,CASSYTGGQSYEQYF
NA,TRBJ2-1,TRBV13,NA,TGTGCCAGCAGCTTAGCCGGACCATTCAATGAGCAGTTCTTC,CASSLAGPFNEQFF
TRBD1,TRBJ1-4,TRBV6-1,NA,TGTGCCAGCCGCCCCCCAGGGGGCTGGAATGAAAAACTGTTTTTT,CASRPPGGWNEKLFF
TRBD2,TRBJ2-5,TRBV4-1,NA,TGCGCCAGCAGCCAAAGGGGATACCAAATACTAGCGGGGAGGCAAGAGACCCAGTACTTC,CASSQRGYQILAGRQETQYF
TRBD2,TRBJ2-3,TRBV5-1,once,TGCGCCAGCAGCTCCTCGGGGGGGGCTAGCACAGATACGCAGTATTTT,CASSSSGGASTDTQYF
NA,TRBJ2-7,TRBV2,NA,TGTGCCAGCTCTAGGGAAACCTACGAGCAGTACTTC,CASSRETYEQYF
TRBD1,TRBJ1-1,TRBV5-3,NA,TGTGCCAGAAGCCACCGGGAGGGGGCCGGCACTGAAGCTTTCTTT,CARSHREGAGTEAFF
NA,TRBJ2-3,TRBV11-1,NA,TGTGCCAGCAGCTTAGAACGCACCTACACAGATACGCAGTATTTT,CASSLERTYTDTQYF
NA,TRBJ1-2,TRBV6-6,NA,TGTGCCCTTGGGGGCTACACCTTC,CALGGYTF
TRBD1,TRBJ1-2,TRBV27,NA,TGTGCCAGCAGCTCATGGGCCGACAGGGCCATCGGCTACACCTTC,CASSSWADRAIGYTF
TRBD1,TRBJ1-2,TRBV5-1,NA,TGCGCCAGCAGCCAGACAGGGTTGAATGGCTACACCTTC,CASSQTGLNGYTF
NA,TRBJ2-3,TRBV28,NA,TGTGCCAGCAGTCTCGTTAGCGGAGATACGCAGTATTTT,CASSLVSGDTQYF
TRBD2,TRBJ2-1,TRBV7-3,once,TGTGCCAGCAGCTTATCGGCGGGAGTGGGGAGTGAGCAGTTCTTC,CASSLSAGVGSEQFF
NA,TRBJ2-3,TRBV5-1,NA,TGCGCCAGCAGCTTGGGGAGCTTGGGCACAGATACGCAGTATTTT,CASSLGSLGTDTQYF
NA,TRBJ2-1,TRBV6-6,NA,TGTGCCAGCAGTTACATCACTAGTGACGAGCAGTTCTTC,CASSYITSDEQFF
TRBD2,TRBJ2-2,TRBV7-9,few,TGTGCCAGCAGCTTACGCCCTAGCGGAGGTACCGGGGAGCTGTTTTTT,CASSLRPSGGTGELFF
NA,TRBJ2-5,TRBV7-9,NA,TGTGCCAGCAGCTTAGCGGGGGCAGAGACCCAGTACTTC,CASSLAGAETQYF
TRBD2,TRBJ2-3,TRBV6-4,NA,TGTGCCAGCAGTCCCTCTTGGACTAGCGGGGATACGCAGTATTTT,CASSPSWTSGDTQYF
TRBD2,TRBJ2-7,TRBV2,NA,TGTGCCAGCAGTGAAGGGCCATTAGCGGGGCCCTCGTACGAGCAGTACTTC,CASSEGPLAGPSYEQYF
TRBD2,TRBJ2-7,TRBV4-1,NA,TGCGCCAGCAGCCACCCCGGACTAGCGGGAATTACCTACGAGCAGTACTTC,CASSHPGLAGITYEQYF
NA,TRBJ2-5,TRBV2,NA,TGTGCCAGCAGTGAAGACGGCCAAGAGACCCAGTACTTC,CASSEDGQETQYF
NA,TRBJ2-4,TRBV7-2,once,TGTGCCAGCAGCTATATTGGGGGGGCAGTGGACATTCAGTACTTC,CASSYIGGAVDIQYF
NA,TRBJ2-3,TRBV5-5,NA,TGTGCCAGCAGCTTGGTCGTCCACACAGATACGCAGTATTTT,CASSLVVHTDTQYF
NA,TRBJ1-1,TRBV5-1,NA,TGCGCCAGCAGCTTGATGGGACAGAACACTGAAGCTTTCTTT,CASSLMGQNTEAFF
NA,TRBJ1-2,TRBV5-1,NA,TGCGCCAGCAGCTTCTCAAGGGACACGGGCTACACCTTC,CASSFSRDTGYTF
TRBD1,TRBJ1-2,TRBV5-1,NA,TGCGCCAGCAGCTCGGGACAGGGCCTTAACTATGGCTACACCTTC,CASSSGQGLNYGYTF